Listed here is a single T cell receptor (beta chain). This specimen belongs to a study of OX40 agonist ivuxolimab in advanced cancers. Study overall: Three patients responded partially, comprising one with hepatocellular carcinoma and two with cutaneous melanoma.

Germline CDR1 is SEHNR and CDR2 is FQNEAQ (reference sequence). V was clipped by 5 bases and J by 3 bases, with 13 bases between them. This CDR3 contains 15 residues. Sequencing used immunoSEQ multiplex PCR; TCRdb keeps in-frame clones, though not all of them. The data hold approximately 60,000 clones, with roughly 91% observed a single time. The material was CD4+ or CD8+ T cells sorted from blood, obtained in a trial of the OX40 agonist ivuxolimab. The chain links TRBV7-9 to TRBJ2-2; D possibly corresponds to TRBD1 (6 bases). The clonotype was recovered from an adult with an advanced solid tumor such as melanoma, head and neck, liver or kidney cancer. This chain's CDR3 is CASSRLQGDTGELFF. The CDR3, as DNA: TGTGCCAGCAGCCGTCTACAGGGAGACACCGGGGAGCTGTTTTTT.